The clone carrying this T cell receptor (beta chain) was seen once. The target antigen is unknown. Germline CDR1 is KGHSH and CDR2 is LQKENI. V was clipped by 0 bases and J by 2 bases, with 20 bases between them. CDR3 length: 18 residues. The data belong to a study of cytomegalovirus exposure and HLA in healthy donors. Study results and caveats: Reports indicated that the classifier achieved high specificity and sensitivity in diagnosing cytomegalovirus status. Clonal expansion, a later analysis showed, was greater in HLA-associated TCR beta chains than in equally common others. The CMV antigen specificity of a few CMV-associated chains was confirmed through in vitro analysis. TCR beta sequences reportedly predicted the HLA-A and HLA-B alleles of most subjects accurately.

Use of 60 Vbeta and 13 Jbeta primers characterized the PCR. The protocol was immunoSEQ multiplex PCR, while the TCRdb copy is restricted to in-frame clones and leaves out a portion. The sample shows hundreds of thousands of clones, about 81% of them seen only once. The V and J genes are TRBV18 and TRBJ2-7; the D gene is possibly TRBD2 (6 bases). Sample: PBMCs. This clonotype originated in a middle-aged man in good health and CMV-seropositive. In DNA form, the CDR3 reads TGTGCCAGCTCACCACCCGATCGCCAGAGGAGGGAACCCTACGAGCAGTACTTC. Protein product: CASSPPDRQRREPYEQYF.